Below, 7 T cell receptor beta chains from the same sample are listed, as sequenced in a study. TCRdb passed the 5' RACE reads through MiXCR, listing each CDR3 protein once. The sample records just under 65,000 distinct CDR3 sequences, approximately 23% being singletons. The specimen sequenced was memory CD4+ T cells sorted from a lymph node. The subset: memory CD4+ T cells, CD4+CD45RO+CD25-. Every receptor here comes from a female donor with breast cancer.

The chain combines TRBV5-1 with TRBJ1-5; D is ambiguous. V was cut by 4 bases and J by 7 bases, with 9 bases left in between. There are 12 residues in the CDR3. The germline gives CDR1 SGHRS, CDR2 YFSETQ. CDR3 in amino acids: CASSPGRQPQHF. CDR3 bases: TGCGCCAGCAGCCCCGGTCGGCAGCCCCAGCATTTT.

This clonotype was recorded a few times. This sequence joins TRBV29-1 and TRBJ2-7, with 8 positions matching TRBD2. This CDR3 is built from 14 residues. From germline, CDR1 is SQVTM and CDR2 ANQGSEA. J was trimmed by 5 bases and V by 2 bases; bases with no gene match: 8. CDR3 loop: CSVEPSGSVNEQYF. The CDR3, as DNA: TGCAGCGTTGAACCCAGCGGGAGTGTCAACGAGCAGTACTTC.

The sample holds many counts of this clonotype. The V and J genes are TRBV15 and TRBJ2-1; 12 positions match TRBD2. The CDR3 runs 17 residues. After removal of 0 bases from V and 2 bases from J, the junction contained 2 bases not matched to a gene. Germline V gives CDR1 LNHNV, CDR2 YYDKDF (reference sequence). CDR3 sequence reads: CATSREASGRAYNEQFF. The CDR3 region has the DNA TGTGCCACCAGCAGAGAGGCTAGCGGGAGGGCCTACAATGAGCAGTTCTTC.

The rearrangement uses TRBV28 and TRBJ1-4; the match to TRBD1 covers 8 bases. V shed 6 bases and J 5 bases; nucleotides not matched to a gene: 5. CDR1 and CDR2 from the germline V gene are MDHEN and SYDVKM. The CDR3 has 14 residues. The CDR3 is CASSTRQGNEKLFF. The CDR3 DNA sequence: TGTGCCAGCAGCACAAGACAGGGGAATGAAAAACTGTTTTTT.

The table lists this clonotype with many counts. The CDR3 reads CASSLGLAGESIEQFF. The CDR3 DNA reads as TGCGCCAGCAGCTTGGGACTAGCGGGAGAATCGATTGAGCAGTTCTTC. The rearrangement joins TRBV5-1 to TRBJ2-1, with 12 positions matching TRBD2. V lost 0 bases to trimming and J lost 9 bases; unmatched junction nucleotides: 7. Germline lookup yields CDR1 SGHRS and CDR2 YFSETQ. CDR3 length equals 16 residues. Filled out from reference TRBV5-1 and TRBJ2-1, the complete variable domain reads KAGVTQTPRYLIKTRGQQVTLSCSPISGHRSVSWYQQTPGQGLQFLFEYFSETQRNKGNFPGRFSGRQFSNSRSEMNVSTLELGDSALYLCASSLGLAGESIEQFFGPGTRLTVL.

The chain has TRBV6-1 and TRBJ1-1; 8 bases are shared with TRBD1. V was clipped by 5 bases and J by 1 base; unmatched bases: 9. The CDR3 extends over 16 amino acids. Germline CDR1 is MNHNS and CDR2 is SASEGT. This CDR3 reads CASSPGQGNKNTEAFF. In DNA, the CDR3 is TGTGCCAGCAGTCCAGGACAGGGCAACAAGAACACTGAAGCTTTCTTT.

This clonotype was recorded only once. J is TRBJ1-1 and V is TRBV2; D ambiguous. The germline V and J ends were trimmed by 8 bases and 1 base, with 8 bases remaining between them. Germline values: CDR1 SNHLY, CDR2 FYNNEI. The CDR3 runs 12 residues. The CDR3 here is CASSRENTEAFF. The DNA of the CDR3 is TGTGCCAGCTCGCGGGAGAACACTGAAGCTTTCTTT.